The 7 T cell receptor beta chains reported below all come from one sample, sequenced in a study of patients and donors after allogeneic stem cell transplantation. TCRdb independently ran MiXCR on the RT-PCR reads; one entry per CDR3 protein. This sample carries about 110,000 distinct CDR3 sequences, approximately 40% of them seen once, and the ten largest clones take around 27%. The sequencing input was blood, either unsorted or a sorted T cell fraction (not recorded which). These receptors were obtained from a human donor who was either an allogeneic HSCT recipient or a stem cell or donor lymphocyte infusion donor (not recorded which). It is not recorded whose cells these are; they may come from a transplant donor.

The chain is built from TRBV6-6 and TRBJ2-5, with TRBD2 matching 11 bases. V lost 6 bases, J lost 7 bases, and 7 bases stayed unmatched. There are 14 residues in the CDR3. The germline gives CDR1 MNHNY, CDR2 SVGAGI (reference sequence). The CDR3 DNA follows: TGTGCCAGCAGACCCACTAGCGGGAGCGGGACCCAGTACTTC. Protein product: CASRPTSGSGTQYF.

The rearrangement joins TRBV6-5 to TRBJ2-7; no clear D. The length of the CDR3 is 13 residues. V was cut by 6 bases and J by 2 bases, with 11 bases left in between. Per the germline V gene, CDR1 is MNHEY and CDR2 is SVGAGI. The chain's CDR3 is CASSQTPTYEQYF. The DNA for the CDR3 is TGTGCCAGCAGCCAAACACCGACCTACGAGCAGTACTTC.

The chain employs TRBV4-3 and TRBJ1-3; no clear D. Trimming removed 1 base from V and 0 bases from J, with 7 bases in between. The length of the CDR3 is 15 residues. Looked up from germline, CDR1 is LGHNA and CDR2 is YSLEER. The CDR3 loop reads CASSQGRFSGNTIYF. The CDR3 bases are TGCGCCAGCAGCCAAGGACGTTTCTCTGGAAACACCATATATTTT.

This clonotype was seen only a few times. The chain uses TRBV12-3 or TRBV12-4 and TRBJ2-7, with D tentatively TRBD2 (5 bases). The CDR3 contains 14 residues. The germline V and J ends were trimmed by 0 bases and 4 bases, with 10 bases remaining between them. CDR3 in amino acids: CASSLAGASYEQYF. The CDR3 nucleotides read TGTGCCAGCAGTTTAGCGGGAGCGTCTTACGAGCAGTACTTC.

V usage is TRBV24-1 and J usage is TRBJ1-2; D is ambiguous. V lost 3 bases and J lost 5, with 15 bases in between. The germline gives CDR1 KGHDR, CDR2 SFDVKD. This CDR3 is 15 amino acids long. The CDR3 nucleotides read TGTGCCACCAGTGATCAGGACCAGCCGGGGTATGGCTACACCTTC. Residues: CATSDQDQPGYGYTF.

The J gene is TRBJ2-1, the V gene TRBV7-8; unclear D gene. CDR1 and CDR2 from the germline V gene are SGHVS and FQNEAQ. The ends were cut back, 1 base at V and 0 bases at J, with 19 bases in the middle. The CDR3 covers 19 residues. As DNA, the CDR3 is TGTGCCAGCAGCTTAGTGACCCTACCCCGGACCACCTCCTACAATGAGCAGTTCTTC. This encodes CASSLVTLPRTTSYNEQFF.

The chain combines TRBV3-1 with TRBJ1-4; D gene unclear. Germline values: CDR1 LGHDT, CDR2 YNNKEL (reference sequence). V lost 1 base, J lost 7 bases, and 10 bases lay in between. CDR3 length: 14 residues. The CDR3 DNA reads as TGTGCCAGCAGCCAAGGGGGTCTACGTGAAAAACTGTTTTTT. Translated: CASSQGGLREKLFF.